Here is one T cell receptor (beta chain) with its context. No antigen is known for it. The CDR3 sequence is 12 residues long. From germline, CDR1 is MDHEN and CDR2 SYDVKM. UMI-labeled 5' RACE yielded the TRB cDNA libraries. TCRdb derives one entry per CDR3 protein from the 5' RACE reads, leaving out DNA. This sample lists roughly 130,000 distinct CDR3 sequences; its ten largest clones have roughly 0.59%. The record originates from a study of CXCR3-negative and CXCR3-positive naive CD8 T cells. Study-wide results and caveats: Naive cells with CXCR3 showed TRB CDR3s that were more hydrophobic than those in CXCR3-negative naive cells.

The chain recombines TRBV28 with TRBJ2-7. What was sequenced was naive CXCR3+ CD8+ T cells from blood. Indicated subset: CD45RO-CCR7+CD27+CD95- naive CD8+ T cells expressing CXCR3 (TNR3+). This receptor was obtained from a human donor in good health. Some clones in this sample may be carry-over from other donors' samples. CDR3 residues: CASKDRAYEQYF.